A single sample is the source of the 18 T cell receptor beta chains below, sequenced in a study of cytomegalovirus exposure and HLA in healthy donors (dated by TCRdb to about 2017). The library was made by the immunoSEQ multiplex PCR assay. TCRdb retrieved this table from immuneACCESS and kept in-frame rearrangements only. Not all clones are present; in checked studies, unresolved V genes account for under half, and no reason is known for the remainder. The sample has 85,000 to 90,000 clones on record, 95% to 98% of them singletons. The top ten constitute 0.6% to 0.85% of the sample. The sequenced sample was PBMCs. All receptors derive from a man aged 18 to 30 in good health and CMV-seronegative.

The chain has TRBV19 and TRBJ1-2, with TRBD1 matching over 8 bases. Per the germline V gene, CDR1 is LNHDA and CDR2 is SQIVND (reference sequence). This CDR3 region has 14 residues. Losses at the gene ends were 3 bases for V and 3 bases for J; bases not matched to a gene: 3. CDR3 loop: CASSIGQGDYGYTF. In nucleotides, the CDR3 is TGTGCCAGTAGTATCGGACAGGGCGACTATGGCTACACCTTC.

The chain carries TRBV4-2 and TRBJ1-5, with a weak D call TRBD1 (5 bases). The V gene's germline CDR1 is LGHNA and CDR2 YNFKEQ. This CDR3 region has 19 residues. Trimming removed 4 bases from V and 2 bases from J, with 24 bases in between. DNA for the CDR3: TGTGCCAGCAGCCCAACAGTAGTTGGGGGGACCCTTGGCAATCAGCCCCAGCATTTT. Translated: CASSPTVVGGTLGNQPQHF.

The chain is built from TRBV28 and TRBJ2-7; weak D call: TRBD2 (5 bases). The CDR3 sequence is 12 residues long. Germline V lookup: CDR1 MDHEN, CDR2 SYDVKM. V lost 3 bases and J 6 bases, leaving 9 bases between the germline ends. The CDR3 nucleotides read TGTGCCAGCAGTTTGGGAACTAGCGAGCAGTACTTC. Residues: CASSLGTSEQYF.

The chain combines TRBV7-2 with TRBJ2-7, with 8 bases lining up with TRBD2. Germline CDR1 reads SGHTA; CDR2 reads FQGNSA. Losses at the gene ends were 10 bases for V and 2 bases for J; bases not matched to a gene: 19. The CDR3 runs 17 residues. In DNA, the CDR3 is TGTGCCACGGTCCGAGGCTATCGGGGGGGACTCGCCTACGAGCAGTACTTC. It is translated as CATVRGYRGGLAYEQYF. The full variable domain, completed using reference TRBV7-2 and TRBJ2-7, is GAGVSQSPSNKVTEKGKDVELRCDPISGHTALYWYRQSLGQGLEFLIYFQGNSAPDKSGLPSDRFSAERTGGSVSTLTIQRTQQEDSAVYLCATVRGYRGGLAYEQYFGPGTRLTVT.

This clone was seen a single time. CDR3: CASTGLSYNEQFF. The CDR3 nucleotides read TGTGCCAGCACCGGACTCTCCTACAATGAGCAGTTCTTC. The V and J genes are TRBV28 and TRBJ2-1, with D possibly TRBD2 on 5 matching bases. V was cut by 7 bases and J by 0 bases, with 7 bases left in between. The CDR3 consists of 13 residues. Germline assignment: CDR1 MDHEN and CDR2 SYDVKM.

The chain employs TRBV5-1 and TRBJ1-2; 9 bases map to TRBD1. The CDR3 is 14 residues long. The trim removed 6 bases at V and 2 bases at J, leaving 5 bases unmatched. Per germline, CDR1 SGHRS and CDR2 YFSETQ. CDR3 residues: CASNRDRDNYGYTF. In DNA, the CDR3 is TGCGCCAGCAACCGGGACAGGGACAACTATGGCTACACCTTC.

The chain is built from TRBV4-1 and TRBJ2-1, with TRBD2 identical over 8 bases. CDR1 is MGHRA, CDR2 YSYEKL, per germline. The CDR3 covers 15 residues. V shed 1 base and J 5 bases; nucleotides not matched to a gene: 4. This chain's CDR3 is CASSQGLAGNNEQFF. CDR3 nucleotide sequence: TGCGCCAGCAGCCAAGGGCTAGCGGGTAACAATGAGCAGTTCTTC.

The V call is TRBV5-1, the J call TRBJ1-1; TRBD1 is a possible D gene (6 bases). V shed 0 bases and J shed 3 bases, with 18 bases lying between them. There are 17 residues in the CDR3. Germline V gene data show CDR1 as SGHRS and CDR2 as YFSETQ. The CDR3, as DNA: TGCGCCAGCAGCTTGGGACCCTTTAGCAGGGGATACACTGAAGCTTTCTTT. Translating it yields CASSLGPFSRGYTEAFF.

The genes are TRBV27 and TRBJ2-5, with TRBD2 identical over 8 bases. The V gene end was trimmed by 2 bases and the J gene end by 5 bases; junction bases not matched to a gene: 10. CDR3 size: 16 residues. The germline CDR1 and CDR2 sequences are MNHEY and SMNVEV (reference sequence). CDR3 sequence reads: CASSLGSGRGWETQYF. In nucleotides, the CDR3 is TGTGCCAGCAGTTTAGGAAGCGGGAGAGGATGGGAGACCCAGTACTTC.

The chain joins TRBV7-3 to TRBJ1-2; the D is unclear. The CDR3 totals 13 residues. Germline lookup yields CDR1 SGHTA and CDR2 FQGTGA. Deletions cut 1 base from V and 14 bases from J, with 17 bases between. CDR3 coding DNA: TGTGCCAGCAGCTTAAGCGCCAGGTCTCCCTCTACCTTC. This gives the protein CASSLSARSPSTF. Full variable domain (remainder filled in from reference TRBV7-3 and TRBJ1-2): GAGVSQTPSNKVTEKGKYVELRCDPISGHTALYWYRQSLGQGPEFLIYFQGTGAADDSGLPNDRFFAVRPEGSVSTLKIQRTERGDSAVYLCASSLSARSPSTFGSGTRLTVV.

The DNA for the CDR3 is TGTGCCAGCAGCCTAAGGACAGATGAGTACACAGATACGCAGTATTTT. Amino acid sequence: CASSLRTDEYTDTQYF. The chain joins TRBV9 to TRBJ2-3; possible D gene TRBD1, 6 bases. V was shortened by 4 bases and J by 2 bases, with 17 bases between the two germline ends. CDR3 length: 16 amino acids. Germline V lookup: CDR1 SGDLS, CDR2 YYNGEE.

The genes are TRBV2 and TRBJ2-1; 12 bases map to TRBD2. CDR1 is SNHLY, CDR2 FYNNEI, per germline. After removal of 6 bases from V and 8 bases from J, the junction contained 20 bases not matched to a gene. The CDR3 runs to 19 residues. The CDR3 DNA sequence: TGTGCCAGCAGGAGGAGGATTTCACTAGCGGGAGGCCCCTCGGATGAGCAGTTCTTC. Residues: CASRRRISLAGGPSDEQFF.

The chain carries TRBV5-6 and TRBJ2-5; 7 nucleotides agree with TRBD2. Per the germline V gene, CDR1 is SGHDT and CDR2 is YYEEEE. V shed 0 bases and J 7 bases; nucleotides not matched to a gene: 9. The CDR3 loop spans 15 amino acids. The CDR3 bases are TGTGCCAGCAGCTTGGTCCCCCAGGGAGGGGCGACCCAGTACTTC. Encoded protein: CASSLVPQGGATQYF.

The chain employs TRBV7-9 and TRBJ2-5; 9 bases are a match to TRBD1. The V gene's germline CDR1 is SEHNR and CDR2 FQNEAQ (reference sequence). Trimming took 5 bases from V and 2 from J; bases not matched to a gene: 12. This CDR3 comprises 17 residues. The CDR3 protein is CASSLPTGGAPQETQYF. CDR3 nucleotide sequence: TGTGCCAGCAGCCTACCAACAGGGGGCGCGCCTCAAGAGACCCAGTACTTC.

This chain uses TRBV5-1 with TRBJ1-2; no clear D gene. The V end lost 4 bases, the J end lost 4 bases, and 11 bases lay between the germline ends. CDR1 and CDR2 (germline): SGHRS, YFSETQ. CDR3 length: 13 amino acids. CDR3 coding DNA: TGCGCCAGCAGCCAGGACTCTTCCTATGGCTACACCTTC. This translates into CASSQDSSYGYTF.

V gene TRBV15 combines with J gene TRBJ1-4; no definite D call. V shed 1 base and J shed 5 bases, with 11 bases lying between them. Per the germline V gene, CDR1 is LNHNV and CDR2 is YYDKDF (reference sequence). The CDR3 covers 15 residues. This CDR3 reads CATSRGTDSNEKLFF. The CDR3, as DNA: TGTGCCACCAGCAGAGGGACGGACTCAAATGAAAAACTGTTTTTT.

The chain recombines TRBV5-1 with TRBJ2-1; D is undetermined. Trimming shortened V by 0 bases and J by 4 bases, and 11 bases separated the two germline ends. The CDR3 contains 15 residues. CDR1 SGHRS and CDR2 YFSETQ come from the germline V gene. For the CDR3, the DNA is TGCGCCAGCAGCTTGGACCGGCGGATTTACAATGAGCAGTTCTTC. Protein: CASSLDRRIYNEQFF.

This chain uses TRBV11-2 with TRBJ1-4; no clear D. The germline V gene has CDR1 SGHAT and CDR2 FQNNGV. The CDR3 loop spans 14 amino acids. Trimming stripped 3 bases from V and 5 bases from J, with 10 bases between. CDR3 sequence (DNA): TGTGCCAGCAGCTTTAACTCTTTCAATGAAAAACTGTTTTTT. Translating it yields CASSFNSFNEKLFF.